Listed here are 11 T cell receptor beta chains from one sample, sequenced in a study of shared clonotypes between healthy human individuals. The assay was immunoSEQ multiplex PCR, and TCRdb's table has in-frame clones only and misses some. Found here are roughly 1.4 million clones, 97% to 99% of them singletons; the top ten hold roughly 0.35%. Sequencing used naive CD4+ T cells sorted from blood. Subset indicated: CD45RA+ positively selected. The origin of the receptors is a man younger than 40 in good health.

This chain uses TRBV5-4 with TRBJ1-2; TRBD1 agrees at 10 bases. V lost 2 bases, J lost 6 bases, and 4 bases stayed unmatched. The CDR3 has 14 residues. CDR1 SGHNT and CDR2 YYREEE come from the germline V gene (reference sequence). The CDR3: CASSFLGQGNGYTF. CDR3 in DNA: TGTGCCAGCAGCTTCCTGGGACAGGGGAATGGCTACACCTTC.

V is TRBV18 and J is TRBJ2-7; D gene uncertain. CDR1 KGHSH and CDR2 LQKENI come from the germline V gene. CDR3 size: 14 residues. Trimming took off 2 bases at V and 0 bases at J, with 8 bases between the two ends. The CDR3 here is CASSPASSSYEQYF. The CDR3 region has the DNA TGTGCCAGCTCACCAGCGAGTAGCTCCTACGAGCAGTACTTC.

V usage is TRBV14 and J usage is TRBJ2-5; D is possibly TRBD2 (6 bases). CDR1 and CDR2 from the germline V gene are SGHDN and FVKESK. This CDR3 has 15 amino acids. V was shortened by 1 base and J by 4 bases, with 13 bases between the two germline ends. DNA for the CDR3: TGTGCCAGCAGCCAAGGTCCACTAGCTGGAGAGACCCAGTACTTC. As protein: CASSQGPLAGETQYF.

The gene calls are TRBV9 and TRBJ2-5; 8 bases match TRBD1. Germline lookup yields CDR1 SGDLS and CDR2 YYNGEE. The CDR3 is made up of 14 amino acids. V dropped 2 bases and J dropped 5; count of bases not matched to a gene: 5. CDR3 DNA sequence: TGTGCCAGCAGCGTCCAGGGGGCCGATGAGACCCAGTACTTC. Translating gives CASSVQGADETQYF.

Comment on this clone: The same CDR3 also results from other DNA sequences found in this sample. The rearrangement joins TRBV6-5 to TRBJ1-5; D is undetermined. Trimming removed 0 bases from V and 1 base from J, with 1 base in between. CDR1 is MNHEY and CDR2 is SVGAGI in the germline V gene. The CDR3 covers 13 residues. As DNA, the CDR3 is TGTGCCAGCAGTTACTCGAGCAATCAGCCCCAGCATTTT. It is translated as CASSYSSNQPQHF.

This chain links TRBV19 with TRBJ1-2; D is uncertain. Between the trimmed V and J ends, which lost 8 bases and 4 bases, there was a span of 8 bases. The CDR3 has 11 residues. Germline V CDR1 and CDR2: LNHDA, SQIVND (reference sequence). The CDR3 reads CASELGYGYTF. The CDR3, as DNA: TGTGCCAGTGAACTGGGCTATGGCTACACCTTC.

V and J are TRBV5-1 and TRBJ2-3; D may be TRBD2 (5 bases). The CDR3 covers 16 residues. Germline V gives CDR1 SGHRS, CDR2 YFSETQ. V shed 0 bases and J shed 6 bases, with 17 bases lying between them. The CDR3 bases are TGCGCCAGCAGCTTGGGACCTAGCTATCAAGGGGATACGCAGTATTTT. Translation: CASSLGPSYQGDTQYF.

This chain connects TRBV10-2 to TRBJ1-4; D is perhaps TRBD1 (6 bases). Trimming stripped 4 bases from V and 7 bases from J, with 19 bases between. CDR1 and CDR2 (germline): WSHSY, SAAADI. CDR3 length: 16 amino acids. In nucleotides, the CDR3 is TGCGCCAGCAGTGGGCGAACAGGGTCAAGAGTTGAAAAACTGTTTTTT. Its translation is CASSGRTGSRVEKLFF.

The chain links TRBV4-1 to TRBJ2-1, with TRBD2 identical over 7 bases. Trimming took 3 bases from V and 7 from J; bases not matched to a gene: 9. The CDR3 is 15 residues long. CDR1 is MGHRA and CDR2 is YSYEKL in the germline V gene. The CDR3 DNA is TGCGCCAGCAGCCACGGACCCGGGAGGAGAAATGAGCAGTTCTTC. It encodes CASSHGPGRRNEQFF.

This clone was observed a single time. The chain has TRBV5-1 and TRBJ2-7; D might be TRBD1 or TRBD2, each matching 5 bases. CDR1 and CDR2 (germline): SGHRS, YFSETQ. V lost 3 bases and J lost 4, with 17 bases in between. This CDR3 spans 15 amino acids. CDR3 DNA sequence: TGCGCCAGCAGCTCGCGGGCCTTCGGGGCTTACGAGCAGTACTTC. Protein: CASSSRAFGAYEQYF.

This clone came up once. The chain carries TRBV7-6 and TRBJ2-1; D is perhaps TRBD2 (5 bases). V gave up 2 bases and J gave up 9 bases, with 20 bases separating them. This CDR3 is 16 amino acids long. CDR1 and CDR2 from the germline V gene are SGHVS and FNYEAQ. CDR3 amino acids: CASSLRRAAALGEQFF. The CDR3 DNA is TGTGCCAGCAGCTTAAGGCGGGCCGCAGCCTTGGGTGAGCAGTTCTTC.